Sequencing of this TCR beta chain was carried out in a study of breast tumors, draining lymph nodes, adjacent tissues. Study observations and caveats: Tumor repertoires ranked between lymph nodes and nontumor tissue in diversity, with V and J gene preferences. Data only fit, rather than demonstrated, lymph node origin of most tumor T cells. The data were judged consistent with most tumor T cells coming from lymph node and expanding in tumor.

Breast cancer patients provided tissue from their axillary draining lymph nodes. The junction had 14 bases not matched to a gene; V was cut back by 5 bases and J by 2 bases. The CDR3 is 19 amino acids. Germline values: CDR1 SEHNR, CDR2 FQNEAQ (reference sequence). TCRdb used MiXCR to reprocess the multiplex PCR reads, holding one entry per CDR3 protein. The sample lists over 250,000 distinct CDR3 sequences; around 30% were seen once. On this clonotype itself: Antigen unknown. A read error may explain this, as a much larger clone is one base away.

Sequenced material: axillary lymph node tissue. The receptor's source is a female donor with breast cancer. Some clones in this sample may be carry-over from other donors' samples. V gene TRBV7-9 combines with J gene TRBJ2-3; 12 bases agree with TRBD2. CDR3 protein: CASSQTRASGRGLTDTQYF. CDR3 bases: TGTGCCAGCAGCCAAACAAGGGCTAGCGGGAGGGGGCTCACAGATACGCAGTATTTT.